This passage covers 26 T cell receptor beta chains from one sample sequenced in a study of T cell responses to AZD1222 COVID-19 vaccine. Clones were read by immunoSEQ multiplex PCR, and TCRdb kept only the in-frame ones, dropping some. The top ten clones hold roughly 4.8% of a sample with about 83,000 clones, over 80% of them seen once. Sequenced material: peripheral blood, taken on day 0 of MenACWY control vaccination. These receptors all come from an adult in good health.

The chain links TRBV2 to TRBJ2-3; 9 bases fit TRBD2. V shed 6 bases, J shed 2 bases, and the junction held 9 bases outside the gene matches. Per germline, CDR1 SNHLY and CDR2 FYNNEI. There are 16 residues in the CDR3. CDR3 coding DNA: TGTGCCAGCAGCCAGACTAGCGGCACCTTCACAGATACGCAGTATTTT. This sequence encodes CASSQTSGTFTDTQYF.

V usage is TRBV5-6 and J usage is TRBJ2-7; 7 nucleotides agree with TRBD1. Germline V CDR1 and CDR2: SGHDT, YYEEEE. The CDR3 runs 15 residues. V shed 3 bases and J 3 bases; nucleotides not matched to a gene: 9. The CDR3 loop reads CASSSLYRGVYEQYF. Written as DNA, the CDR3 is TGTGCCAGCAGCTCATTATACAGGGGCGTCTACGAGCAGTACTTC.

This clone was recorded only once. The chain is built from TRBV4-1 and TRBJ2-1; TRBD1 might be the D (6 bases). Between the trimmed V and J ends, which lost 6 bases and 5 bases, there was a span of 17 bases. The CDR3 sequence is 15 residues long. Germline V gene lookup returns CDR1 MGHRA and CDR2 YSYEKL. The CDR3 nucleotides read TGCGCCAGCAGTCATCTGGGGGCCTCAAACAATGAGCAGTTCTTC. Amino acids: CASSHLGASNNEQFF.

CDR3 bases: TGCGCCAGCAGTGAGACGGGACAGCAAAATGAGCAGTTCTTC. This encodes CASSETGQQNEQFF. V usage is TRBV10-2 and J usage is TRBJ2-1; 7 bases are a match to TRBD1. Germline CDR1 reads WSHSY; CDR2 reads SAAADI. V dropped 2 bases and J dropped 7; count of bases not matched to a gene: 5. This CDR3 contains 14 residues.

This clone came up a few times. The chain is built from TRBV28 and TRBJ1-2; D is unclear. CDR3 length: 13 amino acids. CDR1 MDHEN and CDR2 SYDVKM come from the germline V gene. Deletions cut 4 bases from V and 2 bases from J, with 8 bases between. The CDR3 DNA reads TGTGCCAGCAGTTCCACCACCAACTATGGCTACACCTTC. Its protein is CASSSTTNYGYTF.

V and J are TRBV10-3 and TRBJ1-1; D not certain. The V end was cut by 2 bases, the J end by 2 bases, with 0 bases between. The CDR3 length is 11 residues. Germline CDR1 ENHRY, CDR2 SYGVKD. In DNA, the CDR3 is TGTGCCATCAGTGAGAACACTGAAGCTTTCTTT. Residues: CAISENTEAFF.

The chain links TRBV5-1 to TRBJ1-1, with D possibly matching TRBD1 (6 bases). The CDR3 sequence is 13 residues long. Germline V gene data show CDR1 as SGHRS and CDR2 as YFSETQ. V lost 2 bases and J lost 5, with 10 bases in between. Here the CDR3 reads CASSFGGTTEAFF. The DNA of the CDR3 is TGCGCCAGCAGCTTTGGAGGGACAACTGAAGCTTTCTTT.

The genes are TRBV7-2 and TRBJ2-1; 7 nucleotides match TRBD1. CDR1 is SGHTA, CDR2 FQGNSA, per germline. The CDR3 extends over 15 amino acids. The junction had 5 bases not matched to a gene; V was cut back by 2 bases and J by 4 bases. The CDR3 loop is CASSLRQGSYNEQFF. In nucleotides, the CDR3 is TGTGCCAGCAGCTTAAGACAGGGTAGTTACAATGAGCAGTTCTTC. Together with reference TRBV7-2 and TRBJ2-1, the CDR3 gives the full variable domain: GAGVSQSPSNKVTEKGKDVELRCDPISGHTALYWYRQSLGQGLEFLIYFQGNSAPDKSGLPSDRFSAERTGGSVSTLTIQRTQQEDSAVYLCASSLRQGSYNEQFFGPGTRLTVL.

The genes are TRBV20-1 and TRBJ1-1, with D unclear. The ends were cut back, 3 bases at V and 5 bases at J, with 13 bases in the middle. CDR1 and CDR2 (germline): DFQATT, SNEGSKA (reference sequence). This CDR3 is built from 13 residues. As DNA, the CDR3 is TGCAGTGCTAGTTCGCAGAGTGGGACTGAAGCTTTCTTT. Amino acid sequence: CSASSQSGTEAFF.

The count of this clone is one. The chain joins TRBV6-5 to TRBJ1-1, with a possible D match to TRBD1 (6 bases). Trimming stripped 0 bases from V and 7 bases from J, with 15 bases between. Germline loops: CDR1 MNHEY, CDR2 SVGAGI. The CDR3 sequence is 15 residues long. The CDR3 loop reads CASSYSLSGAGEAFF. In nucleotides, the CDR3 is TGTGCCAGCAGTTACTCTTTGTCAGGGGCAGGTGAAGCTTTCTTT.

The chain employs TRBV7-3 and TRBJ2-6; TRBD1 might be the D (5 bases). V was trimmed by 10 bases and J by 2 bases, leaving 12 bases between them. This CDR3 contains 14 residues. Germline lookup yields CDR1 SGHTA and CDR2 FQGTGA. CDR3: CATQQGAGANVLTF. The CDR3, as DNA: TGTGCCACCCAGCAAGGGGCTGGGGCCAACGTCCTGACTTTC.

V and J are TRBV10-3 and TRBJ2-5; D not certain. CDR3 length: 14 residues. Per the germline V gene, CDR1 is ENHRY and CDR2 is SYGVKD. V was shortened by 5 bases and J by 0 bases, with 10 bases between the two germline ends. CDR3 nucleotides: TGTGCCATCAGTCCTCTGGGGTACCAAGAGACCCAGTACTTC. Translation: CAISPLGYQETQYF.

The J gene is TRBJ1-5, the V gene TRBV6-1; D is perhaps TRBD1 (5 bases). The V and J ends lost 4 bases and 1 base respectively, with 14 bases between them. The CDR3 contains 16 residues. Germline CDR1 is MNHNS and CDR2 is SASEGT. DNA for the CDR3: TGTGCCAGCAGTGCGGGGACGAGGGTAAGCAATCAGCCCCAGCATTTT. Translated, it gives CASSAGTRVSNQPQHF.

V and J are TRBV30 and TRBJ1-2; D not resolved. Trimming left V 5 bases short and J 0 bases short, with 7 bases between. Germline CDR1 is GTSNPN and CDR2 is SVGIG (reference sequence). The CDR3 length is 12 residues. The CDR3 bases are TGTGCCTGGGGCAGAGCTAACTATGGCTACACCTTC. It is translated as CAWGRANYGYTF.

This clone has only a few counts. The chain joins TRBV28 to TRBJ1-2; no reliable D call. CDR3 length: 13 residues. Germline loops: CDR1 MDHEN, CDR2 SYDVKM. Trimming shortened V by 5 bases and J by 11 bases, and 18 bases separated the two germline ends. CDR3 DNA: TGTGCCAGCAGTGCGCCGGGTCTCAAGTCGTACACCTTC. Its translation: CASSAPGLKSYTF.

V is TRBV19 and J is TRBJ1-4, with unresolved D. The CDR3 consists of 14 residues. Germline values: CDR1 LNHDA, CDR2 SQIVND (reference sequence). V lost 7 bases and J lost 4, with 13 bases in between. The CDR3 spells CASTLPGSNEKLFF. The DNA for the CDR3 is TGTGCCAGTACCCTACCTGGCAGTAATGAAAAACTGTTTTTT.

This chain connects TRBV15 to TRBJ1-1, with 7 nucleotides matching TRBD1. This CDR3 is 17 amino acids long. From germline, CDR1 is LNHNV and CDR2 YYDKDF (reference sequence). V shed 0 bases, J shed 6 bases, and the junction held 13 bases outside the gene matches. In DNA form, the CDR3 reads TGTGCCACCAGCAGAGATTACGGTGAGACAGGGAGCCCTGAAGCTTTCTTT. It yields the protein CATSRDYGETGSPEAFF.

This chain connects TRBV6-5 to TRBJ1-4, with unresolved D. With 11 bases removed from V and 4 bases from J, the gap between germline ends came to 8 bases. CDR3 length: 11 residues. Germline loops: CDR1 MNHEY, CDR2 SVGAGI. CDR3 in DNA: TGTGCCGGGGAGAGTAATGAAAAACTGTTTTTT. It codes for CAGESNEKLFF.

This chain links TRBV7-6 with TRBJ2-1; 9 positions match TRBD2. CDR3 length: 16 residues. V shed 4 bases, J shed 4 bases, and the junction held 8 bases outside the gene matches. The germline gives CDR1 SGHVS, CDR2 FNYEAQ. Written as DNA, the CDR3 is TGTGCCAGCAGCTCTCTAGCGGGACTACCTTACAATGAGCAGTTCTTC. Protein product: CASSSLAGLPYNEQFF.

A few counts support this clone. The chain links TRBV7-2 to TRBJ2-2; D not resolved. There are 15 residues in the CDR3. Trimming took off 5 bases at V and 1 base at J, with 11 bases between the two ends. CDR1 is SGHTA and CDR2 is FQGNSA in the germline V gene. CDR3 DNA: TGTGCCAGCAGCCCCAAATCCGGGAACACCGGGGAGCTGTTTTTT. It specifies CASSPKSGNTGELFF.

The chain has TRBV24-1 and TRBJ2-1; D uncertain. V gave up 7 bases and J gave up 6 bases, with 12 bases separating them. CDR3 size: 13 residues. Germline values: CDR1 KGHDR, CDR2 SFDVKD. Written as DNA, the CDR3 is TGTGCCACCAGGGACGGAGTGACCAATGAGCAGTTCTTC. Amino acids: CATRDGVTNEQFF.

V usage is TRBV6-5 and J usage is TRBJ1-3; no firm D call. Germline lookup yields CDR1 MNHEY and CDR2 SVGAGI. Trimming took off 10 bases at V and 9 bases at J, with 22 bases between the two ends. The CDR3 runs 14 residues. CDR3 sequence: CATMNRDRLGTIYF. DNA of the CDR3: TGTGCCACCATGAACAGAGATCGGCTGGGCACCATATATTTT.

This clone was picked up a small number of times. This CDR3 is also generated by other DNA sequences in the sample. The chain uses TRBV29-1 and TRBJ2-5; 11 nucleotides align to TRBD2. CDR3 length: 13 amino acids. From germline, CDR1 is SQVTM and CDR2 ANQGSEA. The ends lost 4 bases at V and 4 bases at J; junction bases unmatched: 2. The CDR3 DNA follows: TGCAGCGTTGGAGGACTAGCGGGAGAGACCCAGTACTTC. It specifies CSVGGLAGETQYF.

The rearrangement links TRBV24-1 to TRBJ1-1; 8 nucleotides agree with TRBD1. Unmatched junction bases numbered 4, after V lost 4 bases and J lost 7 bases. The CDR3 is made up of 13 amino acids. From germline, CDR1 is KGHDR and CDR2 SFDVKD. CDR3 nucleotides: TGTGCCACCAGTGAGCTTGGGACAGGTGAAGCTTTCTTT. This translates into CATSELGTGEAFF.

This chain links TRBV27 with TRBJ1-1, with D unclear. The V gene lost 3 bases and the J gene lost 1 base, with 6 bases spanning the gap. CDR1 is MNHEY and CDR2 is SMNVEV in the germline V gene (reference sequence). The CDR3 has 13 amino acids. CDR3 nucleotides: TGTGCCAGCAGTTTGGCAGGGAACACTGAAGCTTTCTTT. The encoded protein is CASSLAGNTEAFF.

J is TRBJ2-7 and V is TRBV7-2, with TRBD2 matching 7 bases. The CDR3 loop spans 14 amino acids. With 3 bases clipped from V and 4 bases from J, the junction kept 6 bases outside the gene matches. Per the germline V gene, CDR1 is SGHTA and CDR2 is FQGNSA. Written as DNA, the CDR3 is TGTGCCAGCAGCTTGACGGGAGGTGGGTACGAGCAGTACTTC. Its translation is CASSLTGGGYEQYF.